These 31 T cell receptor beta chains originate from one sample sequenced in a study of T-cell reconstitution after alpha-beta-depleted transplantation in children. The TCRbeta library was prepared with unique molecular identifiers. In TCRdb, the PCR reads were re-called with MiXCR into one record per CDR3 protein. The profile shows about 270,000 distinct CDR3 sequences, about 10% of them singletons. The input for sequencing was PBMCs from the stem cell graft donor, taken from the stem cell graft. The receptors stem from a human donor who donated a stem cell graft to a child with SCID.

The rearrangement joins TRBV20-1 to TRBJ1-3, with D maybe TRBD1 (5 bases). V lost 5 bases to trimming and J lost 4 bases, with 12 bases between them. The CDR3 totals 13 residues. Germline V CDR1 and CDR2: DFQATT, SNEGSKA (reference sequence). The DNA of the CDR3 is TGCAGTGCTCCGCACAACAGGGGAAACACCATATATTTT. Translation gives CSAPHNRGNTIYF.

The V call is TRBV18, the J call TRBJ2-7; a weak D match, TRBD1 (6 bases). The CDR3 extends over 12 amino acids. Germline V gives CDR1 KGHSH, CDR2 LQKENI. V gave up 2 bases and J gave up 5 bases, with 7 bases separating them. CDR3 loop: CASSPSGDEQYF. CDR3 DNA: TGTGCCAGCTCACCATCAGGGGACGAGCAGTACTTC. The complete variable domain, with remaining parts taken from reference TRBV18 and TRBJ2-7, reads NAGVMQNPRHLVRRRGQEARLRCSPMKGHSHVYWYRQLPEEGLKFMVYLQKENIIDESGMPKERFSAEFPKEGPSILRIQQVVRGDSAAYFCASSPSGDEQYFGPGTRLTVT.

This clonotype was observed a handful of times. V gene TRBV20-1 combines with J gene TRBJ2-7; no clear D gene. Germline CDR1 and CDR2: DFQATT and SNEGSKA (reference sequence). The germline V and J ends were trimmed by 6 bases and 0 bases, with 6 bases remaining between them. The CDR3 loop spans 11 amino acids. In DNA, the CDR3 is TGCAGTGCCAGGCACTCCTACGAGCAGTACTTC. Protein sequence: CSARHSYEQYF.

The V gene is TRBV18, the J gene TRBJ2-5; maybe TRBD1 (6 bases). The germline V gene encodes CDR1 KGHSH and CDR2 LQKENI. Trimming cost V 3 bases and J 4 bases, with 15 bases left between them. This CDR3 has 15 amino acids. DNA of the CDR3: TGTGCCAGCTCACCTCGCCAGGGGCGCGGAGAGACCCAGTACTTC. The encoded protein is CASSPRQGRGETQYF.

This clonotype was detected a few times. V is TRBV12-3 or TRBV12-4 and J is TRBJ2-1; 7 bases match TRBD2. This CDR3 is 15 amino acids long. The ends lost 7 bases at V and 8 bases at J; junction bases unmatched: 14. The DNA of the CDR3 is TGTGCCAGCAAAATCCCGGGACTACGATTCGATGAGCAGTTCTTC. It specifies CASKIPGLRFDEQFF.

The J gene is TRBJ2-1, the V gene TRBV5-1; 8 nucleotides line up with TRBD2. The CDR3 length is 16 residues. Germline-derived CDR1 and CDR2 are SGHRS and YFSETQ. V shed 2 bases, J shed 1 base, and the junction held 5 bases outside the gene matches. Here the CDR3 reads CASSFPAGVSYNEQFF. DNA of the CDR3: TGCGCCAGCAGCTTCCCAGCGGGGGTTTCCTACAATGAGCAGTTCTTC.

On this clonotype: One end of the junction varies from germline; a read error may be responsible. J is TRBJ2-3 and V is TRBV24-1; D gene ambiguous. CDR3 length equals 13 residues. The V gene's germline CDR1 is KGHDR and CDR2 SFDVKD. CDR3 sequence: CATSYLFTDTQYF. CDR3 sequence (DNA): TGTGCCACCAGTTATTTGTTCACAGATACGCAGTATTTT.

The CDR3 DNA is TGCGCCAGCAGCTTGGGGACTAGCGGGATTCAGTACTTC. This encodes CASSLGTSGIQYF. The chain employs TRBV5-1 and TRBJ2-4; 11 bases agree with TRBD2. Germline V gives CDR1 SGHRS, CDR2 YFSETQ. CDR3 length: 13 amino acids. Losses at the gene ends were 0 bases for V and 10 bases for J; bases not matched to a gene: 0.

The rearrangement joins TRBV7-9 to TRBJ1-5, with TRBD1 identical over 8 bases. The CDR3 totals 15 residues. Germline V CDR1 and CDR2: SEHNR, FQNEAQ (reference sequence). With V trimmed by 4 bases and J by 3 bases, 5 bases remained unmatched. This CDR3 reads CASSSGQAFNQPQHF. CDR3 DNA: TGTGCCAGCAGCTCGGGACAGGCGTTCAATCAGCCCCAGCATTTT.

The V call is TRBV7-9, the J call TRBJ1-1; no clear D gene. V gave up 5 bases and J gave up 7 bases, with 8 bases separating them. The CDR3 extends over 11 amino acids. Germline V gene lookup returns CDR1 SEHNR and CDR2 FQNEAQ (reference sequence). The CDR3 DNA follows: TGTGCCAGCAGCCCGTCAAATGAAGCTTTCTTT. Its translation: CASSPSNEAFF.

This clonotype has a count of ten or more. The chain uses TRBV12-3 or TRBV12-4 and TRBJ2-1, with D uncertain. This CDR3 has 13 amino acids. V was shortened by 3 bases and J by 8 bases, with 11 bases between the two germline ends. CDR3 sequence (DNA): TGTGCCAGCAGTTTTGGCAGCTGGTATGAGCAGTTCTTC. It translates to CASSFGSWYEQFF.

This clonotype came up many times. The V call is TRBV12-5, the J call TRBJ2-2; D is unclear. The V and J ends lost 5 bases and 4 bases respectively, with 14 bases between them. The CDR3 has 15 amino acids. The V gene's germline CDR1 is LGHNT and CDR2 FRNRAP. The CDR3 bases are TGTGCTAGTGGTGGCGACCTACTCTTCACCGGGGAGCTGTTTTTT. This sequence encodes CASGGDLLFTGELFF.

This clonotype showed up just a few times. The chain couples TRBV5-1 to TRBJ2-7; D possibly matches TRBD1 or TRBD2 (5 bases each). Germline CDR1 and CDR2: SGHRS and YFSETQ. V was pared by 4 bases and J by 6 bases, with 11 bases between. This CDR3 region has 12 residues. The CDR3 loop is CASSPRGPEQYF. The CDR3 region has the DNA TGCGCCAGCAGCCCCCGGGGCCCCGAGCAGTACTTC.

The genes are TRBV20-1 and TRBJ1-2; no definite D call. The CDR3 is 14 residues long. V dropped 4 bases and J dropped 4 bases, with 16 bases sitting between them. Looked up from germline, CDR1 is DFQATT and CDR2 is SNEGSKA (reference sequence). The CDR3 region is CSAKAGGWGYGYTF. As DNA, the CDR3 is TGCAGTGCTAAGGCGGGAGGGTGGGGCTATGGCTACACCTTC.

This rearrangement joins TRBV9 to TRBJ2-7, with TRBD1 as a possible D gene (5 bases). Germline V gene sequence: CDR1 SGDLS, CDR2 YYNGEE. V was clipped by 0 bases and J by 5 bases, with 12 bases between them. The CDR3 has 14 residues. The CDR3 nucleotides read TGTGCCAGCAGCGTAGGGTTGGGGCCGGACGAGCAGTACTTC. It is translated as CASSVGLGPDEQYF. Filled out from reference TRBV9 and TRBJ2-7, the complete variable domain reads DSGVTQTPKHLITATGQRVTLRCSPRSGDLSVYWYQQSLDQGLQFLIQYYNGEERAKGNILERFSAQQFPDLHSELNLSSLELGDSALYFCASSVGLGPDEQYFGPGTRLTVT.

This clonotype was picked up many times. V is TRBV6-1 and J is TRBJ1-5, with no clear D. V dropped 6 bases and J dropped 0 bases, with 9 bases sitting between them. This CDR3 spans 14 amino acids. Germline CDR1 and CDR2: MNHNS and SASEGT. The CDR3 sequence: CASRVRGSNQPQHF. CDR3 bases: TGTGCCAGCAGAGTCCGGGGTAGCAATCAGCCCCAGCATTTT.

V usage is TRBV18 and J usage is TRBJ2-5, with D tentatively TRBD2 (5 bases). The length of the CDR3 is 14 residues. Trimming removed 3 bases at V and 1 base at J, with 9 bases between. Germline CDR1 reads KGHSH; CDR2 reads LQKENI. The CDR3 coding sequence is TGTGCCAGCTCACCCGGGAACACCCAAGAGACCCAGTACTTC. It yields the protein CASSPGNTQETQYF.

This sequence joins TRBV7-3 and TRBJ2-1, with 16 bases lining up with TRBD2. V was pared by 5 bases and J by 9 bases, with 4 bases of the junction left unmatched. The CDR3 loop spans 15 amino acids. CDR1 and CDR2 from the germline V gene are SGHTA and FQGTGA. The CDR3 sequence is CASSGTSGGASEQFF. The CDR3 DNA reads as TGTGCCAGCAGCGGGACTAGCGGGGGGGCTTCTGAGCAGTTCTTC.

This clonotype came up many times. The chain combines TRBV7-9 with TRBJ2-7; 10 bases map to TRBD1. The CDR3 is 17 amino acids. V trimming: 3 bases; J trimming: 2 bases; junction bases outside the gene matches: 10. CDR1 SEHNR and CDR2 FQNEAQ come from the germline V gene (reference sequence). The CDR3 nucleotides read TGTGCCAGCAGCTTTGGGAATGAAGGACAGGGGGCCTACGAGCAGTACTTC. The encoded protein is CASSFGNEGQGAYEQYF.

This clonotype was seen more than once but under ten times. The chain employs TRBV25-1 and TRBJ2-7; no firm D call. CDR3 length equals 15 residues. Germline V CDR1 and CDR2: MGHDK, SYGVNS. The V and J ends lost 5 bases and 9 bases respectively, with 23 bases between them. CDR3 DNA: TGTGCCAGCAGTATGGGCCTCCCCGCTGAATTTGCGCAGTACTTC. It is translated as CASSMGLPAEFAQYF.

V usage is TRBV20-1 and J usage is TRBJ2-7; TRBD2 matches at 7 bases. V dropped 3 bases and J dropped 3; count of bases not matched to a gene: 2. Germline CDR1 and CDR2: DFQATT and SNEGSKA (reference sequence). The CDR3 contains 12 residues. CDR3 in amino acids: CSASASGYEQYF. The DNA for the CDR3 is TGCAGTGCTAGTGCTAGCGGCTACGAGCAGTACTTC.

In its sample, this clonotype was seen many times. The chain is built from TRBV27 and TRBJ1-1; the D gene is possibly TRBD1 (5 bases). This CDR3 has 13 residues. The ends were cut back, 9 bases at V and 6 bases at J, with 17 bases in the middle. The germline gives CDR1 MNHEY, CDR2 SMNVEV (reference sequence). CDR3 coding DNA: TGTGCCAGTTCCCGGGGGAGAACGGCTGAAGCTTTCTTT. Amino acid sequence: CASSRGRTAEAFF.

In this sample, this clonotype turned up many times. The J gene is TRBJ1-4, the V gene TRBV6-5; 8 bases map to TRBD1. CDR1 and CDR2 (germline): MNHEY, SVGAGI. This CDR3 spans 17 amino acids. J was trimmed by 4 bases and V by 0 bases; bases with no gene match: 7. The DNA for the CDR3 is TGTGCCAGCAGTTACTCGAGGACAGGGCGTATTAATGAAAAACTGTTTTTT. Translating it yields CASSYSRTGRINEKLFF.

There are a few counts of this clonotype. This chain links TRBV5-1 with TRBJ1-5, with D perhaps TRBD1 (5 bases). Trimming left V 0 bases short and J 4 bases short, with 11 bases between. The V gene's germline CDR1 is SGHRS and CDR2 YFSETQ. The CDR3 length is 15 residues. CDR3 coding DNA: TGCGCCAGCAGCTTGGCTGGGGCAATTAATCAGCCCCAGCATTTT. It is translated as CASSLAGAINQPQHF.

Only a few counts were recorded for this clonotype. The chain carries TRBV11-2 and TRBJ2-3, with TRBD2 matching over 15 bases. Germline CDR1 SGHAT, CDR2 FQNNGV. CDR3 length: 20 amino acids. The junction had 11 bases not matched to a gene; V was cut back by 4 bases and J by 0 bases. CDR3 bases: TGTGCCAGCAGCTCCCCGGGACTAGCGGGGGGTATTCATAGCACAGATACGCAGTATTTT. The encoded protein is CASSSPGLAGGIHSTDTQYF.

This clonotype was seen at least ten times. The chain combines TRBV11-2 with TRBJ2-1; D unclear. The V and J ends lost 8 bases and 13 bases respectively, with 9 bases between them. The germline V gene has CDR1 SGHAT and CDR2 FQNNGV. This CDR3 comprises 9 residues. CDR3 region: CASGPPQFF. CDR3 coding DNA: TGTGCCAGCGGGCCCCCCCAGTTCTTC.

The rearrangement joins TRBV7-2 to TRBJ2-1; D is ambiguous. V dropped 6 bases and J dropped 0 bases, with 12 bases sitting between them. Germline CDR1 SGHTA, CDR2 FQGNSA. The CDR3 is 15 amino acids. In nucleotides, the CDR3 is TGTGCCAGCAGGAAACGAAGGAGCTCCTACAATGAGCAGTTCTTC. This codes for CASRKRRSSYNEQFF.

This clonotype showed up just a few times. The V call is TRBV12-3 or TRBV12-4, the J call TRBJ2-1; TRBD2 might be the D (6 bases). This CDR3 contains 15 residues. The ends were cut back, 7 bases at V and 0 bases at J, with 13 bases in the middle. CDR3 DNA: TGTGCCAGCACCCTTTCCGGGGGCTCCTACAATGAGCAGTTCTTC. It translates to CASTLSGGSYNEQFF.

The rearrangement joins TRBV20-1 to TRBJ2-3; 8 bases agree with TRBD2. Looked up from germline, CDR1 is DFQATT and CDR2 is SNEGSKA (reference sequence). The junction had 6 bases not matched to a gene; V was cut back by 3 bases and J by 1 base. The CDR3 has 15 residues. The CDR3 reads CSARHSTSGTDTQYF. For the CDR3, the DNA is TGCAGTGCTAGGCACTCGACTAGCGGCACAGATACGCAGTATTTT.

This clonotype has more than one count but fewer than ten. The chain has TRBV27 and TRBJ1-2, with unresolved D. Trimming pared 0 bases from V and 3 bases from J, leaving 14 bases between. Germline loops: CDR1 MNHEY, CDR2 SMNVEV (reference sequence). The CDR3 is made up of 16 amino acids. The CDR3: CASSLSVNRPYYGYTF. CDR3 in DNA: TGTGCCAGCAGTTTATCCGTCAATCGTCCCTACTATGGCTACACCTTC.

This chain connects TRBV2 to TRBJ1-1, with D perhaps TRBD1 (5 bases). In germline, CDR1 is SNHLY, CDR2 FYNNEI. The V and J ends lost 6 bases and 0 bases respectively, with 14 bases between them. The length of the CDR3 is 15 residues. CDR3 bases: TGTGCCAGCAGCCCGACCGGGGGAATGAACACTGAAGCTTTCTTT. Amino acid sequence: CASSPTGGMNTEAFF.